These 28 T cell receptor beta chains share one sample of origin, sequenced in a study of cytomegalovirus exposure and HLA in healthy donors. PCR employed 60 Vbeta and 13 Jbeta primers. Clones were sequenced by immunoSEQ multiplex PCR, and TCRdb holds only the in-frame ones, with some missing. The data contain more than 140,000 clones, approximately 80% of them singletons. The material sequenced was PBMCs. The receptor set was obtained from a man aged 30 to 39 in good health and CMV-seropositive.

The chain employs TRBV19 and TRBJ1-1; 7 nucleotides align to TRBD1. V lost 7 bases and J lost 0; bases outside the gene matches: 14. The CDR3 extends over 17 amino acids. Germline CDR1 is LNHDA and CDR2 is SQIVND (reference sequence). The CDR3 DNA sequence: TGTGCCAGTAACCCGAGGACAGGACCTCTGATGAACACTGAAGCTTTCTTT. Amino acids: CASNPRTGPLMNTEAFF.

The chain recombines TRBV11-2 with TRBJ2-6, with a tentative D call TRBD1 (6 bases). Germline assignment: CDR1 SGHAT and CDR2 FQNNGV. This CDR3 has 15 amino acids. V was shortened by 3 bases and J by 3 bases, with 9 bases between the two germline ends. CDR3 coding DNA: TGTGCCAGCAGCTTGCAGGGGAATGGGGCCAACGTCCTGACTTTC. It specifies CASSLQGNGANVLTF.

The chain employs TRBV7-2 and TRBJ1-1, with D possibly being TRBD1 (5 bases). Germline loops: CDR1 SGHTA, CDR2 FQGNSA. V was cut by 1 base and J by 6 bases, with 9 bases left in between. The CDR3 sequence is 13 residues long. CDR3 protein: CASSLVQGAEAFF. For the CDR3, the DNA is TGTGCCAGCAGCTTAGTCCAGGGCGCTGAAGCTTTCTTT.

The chain employs TRBV29-1 and TRBJ2-1; weak D call: TRBD1 (5 bases). The CDR3 totals 15 residues. The V gene lost 6 bases and the J gene lost 0 bases, with 15 bases spanning the gap. Germline V gene data show CDR1 as SQVTM and CDR2 as ANQGSEA. The CDR3 sequence: CSVKTVPSSYNEQFF. The CDR3 nucleotides read TGCAGCGTGAAGACAGTCCCTAGCTCCTACAATGAGCAGTTCTTC.

The chain is built from TRBV27 and TRBJ1-5; D call uncertain. Germline V gene sequence: CDR1 MNHEY, CDR2 SMNVEV (reference sequence). Trimming removed 6 bases at V and 2 bases at J, with 14 bases between. The CDR3 loop spans 15 amino acids. This chain's CDR3 is CASRPARYGNQPQHF. The CDR3 nucleotides read TGTGCCAGCAGGCCCGCCAGGTACGGCAATCAGCCCCAGCATTTT.

V is TRBV29-1 and J is TRBJ1-2; D may be TRBD1 (5 bases). V shed 4 bases and J shed 5 bases, with 14 bases lying between them. Germline V gene sequence: CDR1 SQVTM, CDR2 ANQGSEA. The CDR3 length is 13 residues. The CDR3 coding sequence is TGCAGCGTTGGGGGGGGTTCCAGTTATGGCTACACCTTC. This codes for CSVGGGSSYGYTF.

This chain links TRBV18 with TRBJ2-3; D not resolved. Per the germline V gene, CDR1 is KGHSH and CDR2 is LQKENI. The CDR3 is 13 amino acids. V was pared by 3 bases and J by 0 bases, with 4 bases between. The CDR3 is CASSPASTDTQYF. CDR3 nucleotides: TGTGCCAGCTCACCGGCCAGCACAGATACGCAGTATTTT.

The chain carries TRBV6-1 and TRBJ1-2; a possible D gene is TRBD1 (6 bases). The CDR3 runs to 13 residues. Trimming left V 4 bases short and J 5 bases short, with 11 bases between. CDR1 is MNHNS and CDR2 is SASEGT in the germline V gene. Here the CDR3 reads CASSVGARYGYTF. CDR3 nucleotides: TGTGCCAGCAGTGTGGGGGCACGGTATGGCTACACCTTC.

The chain carries TRBV25-1 and TRBJ2-3, with D perhaps matching TRBD1 (6 bases). V was trimmed by 3 bases and J by 3 bases, leaving 10 bases between them. The CDR3 spans 14 residues. Per germline, CDR1 MGHDK and CDR2 SYGVNS. The CDR3 region is CASSDWGHTDTQYF. The CDR3 region has the DNA TGTGCCAGCAGTGATTGGGGGCATACAGATACGCAGTATTTT.

V usage is TRBV5-7 and J usage is TRBJ1-4, with a weak D call TRBD1 (5 bases). Being an ORF, TRBV5-7 has a function that is uncertain. The CDR3 loop spans 18 amino acids. V shed 3 bases and J shed 4 bases, with 22 bases lying between them. The CDR3 here is CASSWDGDSLTLNEKLFF. The CDR3 DNA reads as TGTGCCAGCAGCTGGGACGGGGACTCATTAACCCTTAATGAAAAACTGTTTTTT.

J is TRBJ1-1 and V is TRBV28; 8 positions match TRBD1. The length of the CDR3 is 15 residues. V shed 7 bases, J shed 3 bases, and the junction held 10 bases outside the gene matches. The germline gives CDR1 MDHEN, CDR2 SYDVKM. This CDR3 reads CASNSQGAGDTEAFF. The CDR3 DNA reads as TGTGCCAGCAACTCCCAGGGGGCTGGGGACACTGAAGCTTTCTTT.

J is TRBJ1-4 and V is TRBV5-1; no firm D call. Deletions cut 1 base from V and 7 bases from J, with 17 bases between. The CDR3 extends over 16 amino acids. Germline-derived CDR1 and CDR2 are SGHRS and YFSETQ. The CDR3 DNA reads as TGCGCCAGCAGCTTGATACCCATCACCCAGTCTGAAAAACTGTTTTTT. This codes for CASSLIPITQSEKLFF.

This chain joins TRBV11-2 and TRBJ2-7; 15 bases are shared with TRBD2. The CDR3 runs 15 residues. Unmatched junction bases numbered 4, after V lost 4 bases and J lost 6 bases. Germline V CDR1 and CDR2: SGHAT, FQNNGV. This CDR3 is CASSWGLAGGVEQYF. CDR3 DNA sequence: TGTGCCAGCAGCTGGGGACTAGCGGGAGGCGTCGAGCAGTACTTC.

The chain combines TRBV5-4 with TRBJ1-6, with 8 nucleotides matching TRBD1. The germline V gene encodes CDR1 SGHNT and CDR2 YYREEE (reference sequence). The CDR3 runs to 17 residues. The trim removed 0 bases at V and 7 bases at J, leaving 9 bases unmatched. The CDR3 sequence is CASSLDGAGGRNSPLHF. The CDR3 DNA follows: TGTGCCAGCAGCTTGGATGGGGCAGGGGGCAGGAATTCACCCCTCCACTTT.

The J gene is TRBJ1-5, the V gene TRBV28; TRBD1 aligns across 11 bases. This CDR3 spans 16 amino acids. J gave up 6 bases and V 4 bases, and 8 bases lay outside the gene matches. Germline assignment: CDR1 MDHEN and CDR2 SYDVKM. The CDR3 DNA sequence: TGTGCCAGCAGTTCTCGGACAGGGGGCATCATTCAGCCCCAGCATTTT. This codes for CASSSRTGGIIQPQHF. Supplemented by reference TRBV28 and TRBJ1-5, the full variable domain reads DVKVTQSSRYLVKRTGEKVFLECVQDMDHENMFWYRQDPGLGLRLIYFSYDVKMKEKGDIPEGYSVSREKKERFSLILESASTNQTSMYLCASSSRTGGIIQPQHFGDGTRLSIL.

The rearrangement uses TRBV7-8 and TRBJ2-7; no clear D. V dropped 4 bases and J dropped 3 bases, with 7 bases sitting between them. The CDR3 runs to 12 residues. Germline V gives CDR1 SGHVS, CDR2 FQNEAQ. The CDR3 protein is CASSSDNYEQYF. The CDR3 region has the DNA TGTGCCAGCAGCTCAGACAACTACGAGCAGTACTTC. Filled out from reference TRBV7-8 and TRBJ2-7, the complete variable domain reads GAGVSQSPRYKVAKRGQDVALRCDPISGHVSLFWYQQALGQGPEFLTYFQNEAQLDKSGLPSDRFFAERPEGSVSTLKIQRTQQEDSAVYLCASSSDNYEQYFGPGTRLTVT.

This clone has just a few counts. This chain connects TRBV30 to TRBJ2-1; TRBD1 is a possible D gene (6 bases). The germline CDR1 and CDR2 sequences are GTSNPN and SVGIG (reference sequence). The CDR3 has 13 residues. The ends were cut back, 5 bases at V and 6 bases at J, with 14 bases in the middle. The CDR3 DNA reads TGTGCCTGGGGGGGCGAGTCGGGCAATGAGCAGTTCTTC. Protein: CAWGGESGNEQFF.

This chain joins TRBV28 and TRBJ1-5, with 7 bases fitting TRBD1. The CDR3 contains 15 residues. Looked up from germline, CDR1 is MDHEN and CDR2 is SYDVKM. The V and J ends lost 6 bases and 3 bases, in that order; junction bases with no gene match: 8. The chain's CDR3 is CASSSTGQVNQPQHF. CDR3 bases: TGTGCCAGCAGCTCTACTGGACAGGTCAATCAGCCCCAGCATTTT.

This clone appeared a few times. The chain links TRBV7-2 to TRBJ1-2; D remains unclear. The V end was cut by 3 bases, the J end by 5 bases, with 13 bases between. The V gene's germline CDR1 is SGHTA and CDR2 FQGNSA. CDR3 size: 14 residues. The CDR3 spells CASSFLWEGYGYTF. The CDR3 coding sequence is TGTGCCAGCAGCTTTTTATGGGAGGGTTATGGCTACACCTTC.

The chain links TRBV18 to TRBJ2-1, with D possibly TRBD2 on 6 matching bases. The CDR3 covers 15 residues. V was cut by 5 bases and J by 8 bases, with 19 bases left in between. CDR1 is KGHSH, CDR2 LQKENI, per germline. The CDR3 DNA reads as TGTGCCAGCTCAGAAACCAGTGGAGGGTGGGATGAGCAGTTCTTC. Its translation: CASSETSGGWDEQFF.

The rearrangement links TRBV7-8 to TRBJ1-4; TRBD1 agrees at 8 bases. The CDR3 runs 14 residues. The germline V gene has CDR1 SGHVS and CDR2 FQNEAQ. V lost 3 bases to trimming and J lost 6 bases; unmatched junction nucleotides: 3. The CDR3: CASSLTGVDEKLFF. CDR3 DNA: TGTGCCAGCAGCTTGACAGGGGTTGATGAAAAACTGTTTTTT. Complete variable domain (other parts from reference TRBV7-8 and TRBJ1-4): GAGVSQSPRYKVAKRGQDVALRCDPISGHVSLFWYQQALGQGPEFLTYFQNEAQLDKSGLPSDRFFAERPEGSVSTLKIQRTQQEDSAVYLCASSLTGVDEKLFFGSGTQLSVL.

This chain links TRBV30 with TRBJ1-4, with D maybe TRBD1 (6 bases). There are 13 residues in the CDR3. The V gene lost 0 bases and the J gene lost 5 bases, with 7 bases spanning the gap. CDR1 is GTSNPN and CDR2 is SVGIG in the germline V gene (reference sequence). CDR3 residues: CAWSVQGNEKLFF. For the CDR3, the DNA is TGTGCCTGGAGTGTACAGGGCAATGAAAAACTGTTTTTT.

The gene calls are TRBV30 and TRBJ1-5, with unresolved D. This CDR3 is 13 amino acids long. CDR1 is GTSNPN, CDR2 SVGIG, per germline (reference sequence). With 4 bases removed from V and 4 bases from J, the gap between germline ends came to 11 bases. The CDR3 bases are TGTGCCTGGACTTTGGGCGTTAATCAGCCCCAGCATTTT. Protein product: CAWTLGVNQPQHF.

The rearrangement uses TRBV5-6 and TRBJ2-7; D uncertain. Germline lookup yields CDR1 SGHDT and CDR2 YYEEEE. This CDR3 region has 13 residues. The V and J ends lost 2 bases and 2 bases respectively, with 8 bases between them. CDR3 protein: CASSFNSPYEQYF. The CDR3 coding sequence is TGTGCCAGCAGCTTTAACTCCCCCTACGAGCAGTACTTC. The full variable domain, its missing parts supplied by reference TRBV5-6 and TRBJ2-7, is DAGVTQSPTHLIKTRGQQVTLRCSPKSGHDTVSWYQQALGQGPQFIFQYYEEEERQRGNFPDRFSGHQFPNYSSELNVNALLLGDSALYLCASSFNSPYEQYFGPGTRLTVT.

This clone appeared once. The chain combines TRBV7-9 with TRBJ1-4, with 8 nucleotides matching TRBD1. The trim removed 4 bases at V and 7 bases at J, leaving 8 bases unmatched. The CDR3 sequence is 15 residues long. The germline V gene has CDR1 SEHNR and CDR2 FQNEAQ (reference sequence). The chain's CDR3 is CASSSGGNRVEKLFF. CDR3 in DNA: TGTGCCAGCAGCTCAGGGGGCAATAGAGTTGAAAAACTGTTTTTT. Variable domain in full (rest from reference TRBV7-9 and TRBJ1-4): DTGVSQNPRHKITKRGQNVTFRCDPISEHNRLYWYRQTLGQGPEFLTYFQNEAQLEKSRLLSDRFSAERPKGSFSTLEIQRTEQGDSAMYLCASSSGGNRVEKLFFGSGTQLSVL.

The chain carries TRBV5-1 and TRBJ2-2, with TRBD2 as a possible D gene (5 bases). CDR1 and CDR2 from the germline V gene are SGHRS and YFSETQ. This CDR3 is 15 amino acids long. The V and J ends lost 6 bases and 1 base respectively, with 13 bases between them. CDR3 loop: CASTKEAVNTGELFF. The CDR3 DNA reads as TGCGCCAGCACCAAGGAGGCAGTGAACACCGGGGAGCTGTTTTTT.

The chain is built from TRBV28 and TRBJ1-2; D not certain. The CDR3 extends over 12 amino acids. The germline V gene encodes CDR1 MDHEN and CDR2 SYDVKM. With 5 bases removed from V and 4 bases from J, the gap between germline ends came to 8 bases. The CDR3 region has the DNA TGTGCCAGCAGTGGGCGTAGCTATGGCTACACCTTC. As protein: CASSGRSYGYTF.

The V gene is TRBV5-1, the J gene TRBJ1-2; D possibly corresponds to TRBD1 (6 bases). Trimming took 0 bases from V and 6 from J, leaving 12 bases between them. Germline lookup yields CDR1 SGHRS and CDR2 YFSETQ. The CDR3 totals 14 residues. As DNA, the CDR3 is TGCGCCAGCAGCTTGGCGTGGGACACAAATGGCTACACCTTC. Translation gives CASSLAWDTNGYTF.